This T cell receptor beta chain comes out of a study of blood T cell repertoires in COVID-19. Across the study: Both acute and convalescent COVID-19 samples were obtained from the United States, Italy and Spain. PBMCs, B-cell-depleted T cells, or T cells provided the cDNA or gDNA that made up the material.

Original data processing: Counts of nucleated cells, estimated from reference gene primer amplification, were obtained. Libraries were prepared by immunoSEQ multiplex PCR; TCRdb keeps only in-frame clonotypes and omits some of them. V and J calls and clone size are given by that table; D and trimming were obtained from the DNA. Of some 380,000 clones listed, about 90% were seen once; the top ten hold 6.5%. CDR1 is GTSNPN, CDR2 SVGIG, per germline (reference sequence). Between the trimmed V and J ends, which lost 3 bases and 3 bases, there was a span of 9 bases. The CDR3 extends over 14 amino acids. Sequenced sample: peripheral blood. The source is a young man with active or convalescent COVID-19. The chain uses TRBV30 and TRBJ1-6, with D hard to call. The CDR3 DNA sequence: TGTGCCTGGAGAAACAGCCTCTATAATTCACCCCTCCACTTT. Its protein product is CAWRNSLYNSPLHF. The whole variable domain, remainder taken from reference TRBV30 and TRBJ1-6, is SQTIHQWPATLVQPVGSPLSLECTVEGTSNPNLYWYRQAAGRGLQLLFYSVGIGQISSEVPQNLSASRPQDRQFILSSKKLLLSDSGFYLCAWRNSLYNSPLHFGNGTRLTVT.